The 32 T cell receptor beta chains reported below all come from one sample, sequenced in a study of cytomegalovirus exposure and HLA in healthy donors listed by TCRdb under 2017. The protocol used for the library was the immunoSEQ multiplex PCR assay. The multiplex PCR relied on a mix of 60 forward primers for TCR Vbeta segments and 13 reverse primers for TCR Jbeta segments. Here the immuneACCESS table is served through TCRdb, limited to in-frame sequences with V and J called. Missing clones are a known gap in these copies; in checked studies unresolved V genes cover under half, and the rest lacks a known reason. In all, the sample holds around 230,000 clones, and about 80% of those were seen once. About 1.7% of the sample lies in the top ten. Sequencing input: PBMCs. The receptors originated from a male donor in good health and CMV-seronegative.

The chain employs TRBV28 and TRBJ1-5; no clear D gene. V lost 2 bases, J lost 0 bases, and 8 bases lay in between. CDR1 is MDHEN and CDR2 is SYDVKM in the germline V gene. This CDR3 contains 15 residues. The CDR3 region is CASSLEQYSNQPQHF. CDR3 DNA: TGTGCCAGCAGTTTAGAACAGTATAGCAATCAGCCCCAGCATTTT.

Comment on this clone: At one boundary the junction diverges from the germline segment, which might be a read error. The chain has TRBV19 and TRBJ2-7; 10 bases fit TRBD1. CDR1 and CDR2 from the germline V gene are LNHDA and SQIVND (reference sequence). The CDR3 totals 16 residues. CDR3 protein: CASSMAGTGASYEQYF. CDR3 nucleotide sequence: TGTGCCAGCAGTATGGCTGGGACAGGGGCCTCCTACGAGCAGTACTTC.

This sequence joins TRBV28 and TRBJ2-2, with D perhaps matching TRBD2 (6 bases). Trimming pared 2 bases from V and 4 bases from J, leaving 8 bases between. In germline, CDR1 is MDHEN, CDR2 SYDVKM. CDR3 length equals 14 residues. As DNA, the CDR3 is TGTGCCAGCAGTTTAGGAGGGAGCACCGGGGAGCTGTTTTTT. This translates into CASSLGGSTGELFF.

The chain has TRBV15 and TRBJ1-2, with 10 bases lining up with TRBD1. The V segment lost 3 bases and the J segment 8 bases; nucleotides outside the gene matches: 3. From germline, CDR1 is LNHNV and CDR2 YYDKDF (reference sequence). There are 13 residues in the CDR3. This chain's CDR3 is CATSSETGGGYTF. The CDR3 bases are TGTGCCACCAGCAGTGAGACAGGGGGCGGCTACACCTTC.

The rearrangement links TRBV4-3 to TRBJ1-2; D is perhaps TRBD1 (6 bases). V was shortened by 0 bases and J by 0 bases, with 14 bases between the two germline ends. This CDR3 contains 17 residues. Germline CDR1 is LGHNA and CDR2 is YSLEER. CDR3 nucleotides: TGCGCCAGCAGCCAAGAAACAGGGAGGGGAACTAACTATGGCTACACCTTC. Its translation is CASSQETGRGTNYGYTF.

As to this clone: Distinct nucleotide sequences in the sample also encode this CDR3. The chain couples TRBV18 to TRBJ1-1, with D possibly being TRBD1 (6 bases). V gave up 0 bases and J gave up 4 bases, with 9 bases separating them. Germline CDR1 reads KGHSH; CDR2 reads LQKENI. This CDR3 comprises 14 residues. Written as DNA, the CDR3 is TGTGCCAGCTCACCACCGGGGGCGGGCACTGAAGCTTTCTTT. Protein sequence: CASSPPGAGTEAFF.

This clone was observed a few times. The chain combines TRBV7-2 with TRBJ1-3; perhaps TRBD1 as D (5 bases). The CDR3 is 15 residues long. Trimming shortened V by 5 bases and J by 2 bases, and 13 bases separated the two germline ends. The germline CDR1 and CDR2 sequences are SGHTA and FQGNSA. CDR3 DNA: TGTGCCAGCAGCCCGCCGTCCAGGGCTGGAAACACCATATATTTT. This sequence encodes CASSPPSRAGNTIYF. The whole variable domain, remainder taken from reference TRBV7-2 and TRBJ1-3, is GAGVSQSPSNKVTEKGKDVELRCDPISGHTALYWYRQSLGQGLEFLIYFQGNSAPDKSGLPSDRFSAERTGGSVSTLTIQRTQQEDSAVYLCASSPPSRAGNTIYFGEGSWLTVV.

The chain combines TRBV19 with TRBJ2-1; no firm D call. In germline, CDR1 is LNHDA, CDR2 SQIVND (reference sequence). With 6 bases removed from V and 7 bases from J, the gap between germline ends came to 19 bases. The length of the CDR3 is 15 residues. CDR3 protein: CASSPVLQVKNEQFF. Here the CDR3 DNA reads TGTGCCAGTAGCCCAGTCTTGCAAGTGAAAAATGAGCAGTTCTTC.

The chain carries TRBV9 and TRBJ2-3; TRBD2 matches at 14 bases. The germline V gene has CDR1 SGDLS and CDR2 YYNGEE. V shed 2 bases and J 2 bases; nucleotides not matched to a gene: 7. The CDR3 runs 18 residues. The CDR3 spells CASSVGLAGGTHTDTQYF. The CDR3 DNA reads as TGTGCCAGCAGCGTTGGACTAGCGGGGGGTACACACACAGATACGCAGTATTTT.

The genes are TRBV7-8 and TRBJ2-7, with a possible D match to TRBD1 (5 bases). The CDR3 is 14 amino acids. Germline CDR1 SGHVS, CDR2 FQNEAQ. Trimming pared 6 bases from V and 3 bases from J, leaving 15 bases between. In nucleotides, the CDR3 is TGTGCCAGCAGTCAGGGCCAAAAAAACTACGAGCAGTACTTC. It codes for CASSQGQKNYEQYF.

This clone was counted only a few times. This specimen includes other DNA sequences encoding the same CDR3. The chain employs TRBV9 and TRBJ2-7; 8 bases match TRBD2. Per germline, CDR1 SGDLS and CDR2 YYNGEE. The CDR3 loop spans 14 amino acids. V lost 0 bases and J lost 3; bases outside the gene matches: 2. CDR3 sequence reads: CASSVAGGDYEQYF. CDR3 bases: TGTGCCAGCAGCGTAGCGGGAGGGGACTACGAGCAGTACTTC.

The genes are TRBV28 and TRBJ1-2; the D gene is possibly TRBD1 (5 bases). V was trimmed by 10 bases and J by 6 bases, leaving 24 bases between them. CDR3 length equals 15 residues. The germline gives CDR1 MDHEN, CDR2 SYDVKM. CDR3 coding DNA: TGTGCCACCTTCTGGGGCCCGAACCCTGGAAATGGCTACACCTTC. Translation: CATFWGPNPGNGYTF.

The gene calls are TRBV19 and TRBJ2-3, with TRBD2 matching over 9 bases. This CDR3 has 12 amino acids. Germline trimming cut 5 bases from V and 11 bases from J; bases unmatched to any gene: 5. Per the germline V gene, CDR1 is LNHDA and CDR2 is SQIVND (reference sequence). In nucleotides, the CDR3 is TGTGCCAGTAGTGCAGGGACTAGCAGGCAGTATTTT. This sequence encodes CASSAGTSRQYF.

This clone has only a few counts. The chain uses TRBV5-4 and TRBJ2-7; TRBD1 matches at 7 bases. Germline CDR1 and CDR2: SGHNT and YYREEE (reference sequence). This CDR3 region has 14 residues. Losses at the gene ends were 2 bases for V and 4 bases for J; bases not matched to a gene: 6. CDR3 sequence (DNA): TGTGCCAGCAGCTTAAGGGGGCGATCATACGAGCAGTACTTC. Protein product: CASSLRGRSYEQYF.

Details on this clone: One junction end does not reproduce the germline sequence, and a read error may be involved. The chain combines TRBV29-1 with TRBJ1-2, with 7 positions matching TRBD1. The length of the CDR3 is 12 residues. Germline assignment: CDR1 SQVTM and CDR2 ANQGSEA. The CDR3 DNA sequence: TGCAGCGCTGACCTGACAGGGTACAGCTACGCCTTC. Protein product: CSADLTGYSYAF.

The chain recombines TRBV4-3 with TRBJ2-1, with 7 nucleotides matching TRBD1. The V gene's germline CDR1 is LGHNA and CDR2 YSLEER. J was trimmed by 0 bases and V by 0 bases; bases with no gene match: 2. This CDR3 region has 16 residues. The CDR3 reads CASSQDRGFSYNEQFF. The DNA for the CDR3 is TGCGCCAGCAGCCAAGACAGGGGGTTCTCCTACAATGAGCAGTTCTTC.

The chain carries TRBV10-3 and TRBJ2-7, with 9 bases matching TRBD2. CDR3 length equals 14 residues. Losses at the gene ends were 2 bases for V and 2 bases for J; bases not matched to a gene: 1. The germline V gene has CDR1 ENHRY and CDR2 SYGVKD. The CDR3 loop is CAISEVAGAYEQYF. CDR3 sequence (DNA): TGTGCCATCAGTGAGGTAGCGGGGGCCTACGAGCAGTACTTC.

The J gene is TRBJ1-1, the V gene TRBV9; TRBD1 matches 7 bases. Losses at the gene ends were 0 bases for V and 1 base for J; bases not matched to a gene: 6. This CDR3 has 16 amino acids. Looked up from germline, CDR1 is SGDLS and CDR2 is YYNGEE. CDR3 protein: CASSVVTGVPNTEAFF. The CDR3 region has the DNA TGTGCCAGCAGCGTAGTTACAGGGGTACCGAACACTGAAGCTTTCTTT.

A remark on this clone: Relative to the germline gene, one junction end is altered; a read error may explain this. The genes are TRBV7-7 and TRBJ2-5, with D perhaps TRBD2 (5 bases). This CDR3 contains 14 residues. The germline CDR1 and CDR2 sequences are SSHAT and FNYEAQ (reference sequence). CDR3 nucleotide sequence: TGTGCTAGCAGCAAGACTATAGGGTCGGAGACCCAGTACTTC. Encoded protein: CASSKTIGSETQYF.

J is TRBJ1-2 and V is TRBV5-4; the match to TRBD1 covers 9 bases. J gave up 1 base and V 3 bases, and 4 bases lay outside the gene matches. From germline, CDR1 is SGHNT and CDR2 YYREEE (reference sequence). This CDR3 is 15 amino acids long. In nucleotides, the CDR3 is TGTGCCAGCAGCTCGAGACAGGGGGGTAACTATGGCTACACCTTC. This translates into CASSSRQGGNYGYTF.

This chain uses TRBV4-3 with TRBJ2-1; D might be TRBD1 (7 bases). The CDR3 totals 16 residues. V was cut by 4 bases and J by 0 bases, with 13 bases left in between. The germline V gene has CDR1 LGHNA and CDR2 YSLEER. CDR3 amino acids: CASSPEGASSYNEQFF. CDR3 DNA: TGCGCCAGCAGCCCGGAGGGGGCTAGCTCCTACAATGAGCAGTTCTTC.

The V and J genes are TRBV29-1 and TRBJ2-7; 9 nucleotides agree with TRBD2. The CDR3 spans 15 residues. From germline, CDR1 is SQVTM and CDR2 ANQGSEA. Here the CDR3 reads CRGTDSLAGPYEQYF. DNA of the CDR3: TGCAGGGGGACCGATAGTCTAGCGGGGCCCTACGAGCAGTACTTC.

The chain couples TRBV14 to TRBJ1-2; weak D call: TRBD1 (6 bases). Trimming cost V 1 base and J 10 bases, with 13 bases left between them. The germline gives CDR1 SGHDN, CDR2 FVKESK. This CDR3 has 13 residues. The CDR3 spells CASSQVRNRDYTF. For the CDR3, the DNA is TGTGCCAGCAGCCAAGTCCGAAACAGGGACTACACCTTC.

The chain uses TRBV27 and TRBJ1-6; TRBD1 agrees at 9 bases. The ends lost 5 bases at V and 15 bases at J; junction bases unmatched: 14. Germline V gene data show CDR1 as MNHEY and CDR2 as SMNVEV (reference sequence). The CDR3 covers 15 residues. The CDR3 loop is CASSLQTGGGWVLHF. Written as DNA, the CDR3 is TGTGCCAGCAGTCTCCAGACAGGGGGAGGATGGGTCCTCCACTTT.

The count of this clone is one. V usage is TRBV7-8 and J usage is TRBJ1-5; possibly TRBD1 for D (5 bases). The CDR3 runs 14 residues. CDR1 and CDR2 (germline): SGHVS, FQNEAQ. Trimming shortened V by 4 bases and J by 3 bases, and 10 bases separated the two germline ends. DNA for the CDR3: TGTGCCAGCAGCTCGCGACAGTTCAATCAGCCCCAGCATTTT. Its translation: CASSSRQFNQPQHF.

A note on this clone: The same CDR3 can be traced to other DNA sequences in this sample. The J gene is TRBJ2-7, the V gene TRBV5-1; 9 bases are shared with TRBD1. Germline V CDR1 and CDR2: SGHRS, YFSETQ. The CDR3 has 14 amino acids. J was trimmed by 2 bases and V by 4 bases; bases with no gene match: 4. The CDR3 DNA is TGCGCCAGCAGCGCGGGACAGGGCCCCTACGAGCAGTACTTC. This encodes CASSAGQGPYEQYF.

The chain couples TRBV28 to TRBJ1-4, with 7 bases that match TRBD1. This CDR3 has 15 amino acids. Germline V lookup: CDR1 MDHEN, CDR2 SYDVKM. J gave up 3 bases and V 4 bases, and 5 bases lay outside the gene matches. This CDR3 reads CASSSPQGANEKLFF. In nucleotides, the CDR3 is TGTGCCAGCAGTTCCCCCCAGGGGGCTAATGAAAAACTGTTTTTT.

The CDR3 here is CAWRETGASGNTIYF. The CDR3 DNA reads as TGTGCCTGGAGAGAAACAGGAGCCTCTGGAAACACCATATATTTT. V gene TRBV30 combines with J gene TRBJ1-3; weak D call: TRBD1 (5 bases). Germline assignment: CDR1 GTSNPN and CDR2 SVGIG (reference sequence). Trimming stripped 3 bases from V and 0 bases from J, with 12 bases between. This CDR3 spans 15 amino acids.

The V call is TRBV6-1, the J call TRBJ1-4, with D possibly matching TRBD1 (6 bases). The CDR3 totals 16 residues. With 2 bases removed from V and 0 bases from J, the gap between germline ends came to 10 bases. Germline CDR1 and CDR2: MNHNS and SASEGT. CDR3 coding DNA: TGTGCCAGCAGTGAAAGGGACACCGCAACTAATGAAAAACTGTTTTTT. Protein: CASSERDTATNEKLFF.

There are a few counts of this clone. The rearrangement uses TRBV4-3 and TRBJ2-6, with D unresolved. The CDR3 is 16 amino acids. V was shortened by 4 bases and J by 0 bases, with 10 bases between the two germline ends. The germline V gene encodes CDR1 LGHNA and CDR2 YSLEER. Here the CDR3 DNA reads TGCGCCAGCAGCCCCCGGAGAGGCTCTGGGGCCAACGTCCTGACTTTC. Protein sequence: CASSPRRGSGANVLTF.

J is TRBJ1-5 and V is TRBV5-1; 7 positions agree with TRBD1. V lost 2 bases and J lost 4; bases outside the gene matches: 6. The length of the CDR3 is 15 residues. CDR1 SGHRS and CDR2 YFSETQ come from the germline V gene. The CDR3 bases are TGCGCCAGCAGCTTTGAGGGGACAGCTAATCAGCCCCAGCATTTT. It yields the protein CASSFEGTANQPQHF.

V usage is TRBV7-6 and J usage is TRBJ2-6, with D perhaps TRBD1 (6 bases). Per germline, CDR1 SGHVS and CDR2 FNYEAQ. The V gene lost 1 base and the J gene lost 1 base, with 11 bases spanning the gap. This CDR3 contains 17 residues. CDR3: CASSLGPRGSGANVLTF. DNA of the CDR3: TGTGCCAGCAGCTTAGGTCCCAGGGGATCTGGGGCCAACGTCCTGACTTTC.